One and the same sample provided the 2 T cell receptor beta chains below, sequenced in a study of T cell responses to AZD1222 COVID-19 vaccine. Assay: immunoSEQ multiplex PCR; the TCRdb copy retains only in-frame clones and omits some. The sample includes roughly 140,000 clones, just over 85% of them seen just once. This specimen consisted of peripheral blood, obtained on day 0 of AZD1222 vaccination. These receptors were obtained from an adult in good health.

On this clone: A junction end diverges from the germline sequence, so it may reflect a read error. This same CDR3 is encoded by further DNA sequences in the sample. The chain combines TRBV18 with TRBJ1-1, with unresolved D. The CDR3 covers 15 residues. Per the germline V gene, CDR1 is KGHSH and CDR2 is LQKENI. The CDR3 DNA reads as TGTGCCAGCTCAGAGGGCATCACCATGAACACTGAGGCTTTCTTT. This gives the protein CASSEGITMNTEAFF.

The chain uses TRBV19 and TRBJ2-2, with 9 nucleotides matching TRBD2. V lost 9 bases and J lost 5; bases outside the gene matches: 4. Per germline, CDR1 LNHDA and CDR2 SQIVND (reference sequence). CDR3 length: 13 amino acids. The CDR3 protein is CASRTSVTGELFF. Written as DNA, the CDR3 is TGTGCCAGCAGGACTAGCGTGACCGGGGAGCTGTTTTTT.